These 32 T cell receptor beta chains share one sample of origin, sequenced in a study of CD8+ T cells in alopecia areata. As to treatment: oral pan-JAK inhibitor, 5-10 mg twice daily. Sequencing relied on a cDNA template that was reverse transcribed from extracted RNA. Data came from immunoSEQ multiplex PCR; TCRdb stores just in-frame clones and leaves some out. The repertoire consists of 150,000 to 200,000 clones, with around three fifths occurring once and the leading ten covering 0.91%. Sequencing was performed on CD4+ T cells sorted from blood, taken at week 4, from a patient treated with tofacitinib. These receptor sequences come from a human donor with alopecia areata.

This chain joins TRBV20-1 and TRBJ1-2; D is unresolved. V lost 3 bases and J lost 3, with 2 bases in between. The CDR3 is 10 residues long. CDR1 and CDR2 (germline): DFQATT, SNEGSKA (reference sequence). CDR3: CSASHYGYTF. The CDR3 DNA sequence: TGCAGTGCTAGTCACTATGGCTACACCTTC.

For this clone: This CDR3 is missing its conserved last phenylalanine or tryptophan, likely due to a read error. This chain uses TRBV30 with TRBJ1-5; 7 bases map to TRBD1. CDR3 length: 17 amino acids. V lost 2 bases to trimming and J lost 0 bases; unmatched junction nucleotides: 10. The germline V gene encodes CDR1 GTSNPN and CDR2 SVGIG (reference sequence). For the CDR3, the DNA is TGTGCCTGGAGTCATGGGACAGCCGGATATAGCAATCAGCCCCAGCATCTT. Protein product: CAWSHGTAGYSNQPQHL.

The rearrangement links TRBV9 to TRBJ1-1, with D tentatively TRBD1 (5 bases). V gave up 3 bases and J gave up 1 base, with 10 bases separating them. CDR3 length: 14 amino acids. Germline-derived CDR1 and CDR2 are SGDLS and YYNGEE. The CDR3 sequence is CASSGDLRNTEAFF. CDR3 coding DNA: TGTGCCAGCAGCGGGGACTTGAGGAACACTGAAGCTTTCTTT.

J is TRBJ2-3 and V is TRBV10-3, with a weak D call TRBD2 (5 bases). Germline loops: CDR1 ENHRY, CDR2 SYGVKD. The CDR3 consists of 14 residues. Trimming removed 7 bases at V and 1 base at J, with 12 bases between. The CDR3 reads CAITSSGRTDTQYF. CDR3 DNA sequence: TGTGCCATCACCTCGAGCGGACGCACAGATACGCAGTATTTT.

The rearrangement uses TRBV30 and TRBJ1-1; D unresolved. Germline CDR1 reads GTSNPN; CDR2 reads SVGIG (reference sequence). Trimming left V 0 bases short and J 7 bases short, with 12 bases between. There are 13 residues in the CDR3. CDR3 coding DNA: TGTGCCTGGAGTGTCCTGCGGAGGTATGAAGCTTTCTTT. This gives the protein CAWSVLRRYEAFF.

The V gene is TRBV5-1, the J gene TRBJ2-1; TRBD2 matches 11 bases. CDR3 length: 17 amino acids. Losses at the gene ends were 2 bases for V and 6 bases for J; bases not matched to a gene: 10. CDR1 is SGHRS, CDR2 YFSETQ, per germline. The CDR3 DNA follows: TGCGCCAGCAGCTTTTCCCTAGCGGGGGGCGTGCCCAATGAGCAGTTCTTC. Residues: CASSFSLAGGVPNEQFF.

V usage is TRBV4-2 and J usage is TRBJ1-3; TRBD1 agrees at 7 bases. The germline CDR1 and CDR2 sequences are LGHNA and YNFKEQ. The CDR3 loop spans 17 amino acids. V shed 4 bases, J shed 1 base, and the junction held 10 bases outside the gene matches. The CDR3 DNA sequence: TGTGCCAGCAGCCTAGGGACAGCCCAAGATTCTGGAAACACCATATATTTT. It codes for CASSLGTAQDSGNTIYF.

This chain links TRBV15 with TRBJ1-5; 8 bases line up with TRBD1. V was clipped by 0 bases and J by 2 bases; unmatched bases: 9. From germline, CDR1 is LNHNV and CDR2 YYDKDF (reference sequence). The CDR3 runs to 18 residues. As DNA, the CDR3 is TGTGCCACCAGCAGAGATCATCCCGGACAGGGAGGCAATCAGCCCCAGCATTTT. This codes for CATSRDHPGQGGNQPQHF.

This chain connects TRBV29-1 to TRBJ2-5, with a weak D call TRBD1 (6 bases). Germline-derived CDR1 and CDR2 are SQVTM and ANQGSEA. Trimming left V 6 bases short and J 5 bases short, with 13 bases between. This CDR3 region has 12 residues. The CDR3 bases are TGCAGCGTCCGATCAGGGGCCGAGACCCAGTACTTC. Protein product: CSVRSGAETQYF.

CDR3: CASSLVLTGEETDTQYF. CDR3 bases: TGTGCCAGCAGCTTAGTACTGACAGGGGAAGAGACAGATACGCAGTATTTT. This chain joins TRBV7-9 and TRBJ2-3, with 8 positions matching TRBD1. This CDR3 has 17 residues. The germline gives CDR1 SEHNR, CDR2 FQNEAQ (reference sequence). J gave up 3 bases and V 1 base, and 9 bases lay outside the gene matches.

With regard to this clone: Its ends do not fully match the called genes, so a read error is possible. The CDR3 coding sequence is TGTGCCAGCAGCTTGGACAGGCAACGAGAGGCCCAGTACTTC. This translates into CASSLDRQREAQYF. This sequence joins TRBV5-4 and TRBJ2-5; TRBD1 might be the D (5 bases). Germline V lookup: CDR1 SGHNT, CDR2 YYREEE (reference sequence). The CDR3 runs 14 residues.

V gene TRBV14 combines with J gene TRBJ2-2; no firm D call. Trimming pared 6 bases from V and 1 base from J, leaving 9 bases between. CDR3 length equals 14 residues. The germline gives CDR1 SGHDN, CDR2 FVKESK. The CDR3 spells CASRQWGNTGELFF. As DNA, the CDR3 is TGTGCCAGCAGACAATGGGGGAACACCGGGGAGCTGTTTTTT.

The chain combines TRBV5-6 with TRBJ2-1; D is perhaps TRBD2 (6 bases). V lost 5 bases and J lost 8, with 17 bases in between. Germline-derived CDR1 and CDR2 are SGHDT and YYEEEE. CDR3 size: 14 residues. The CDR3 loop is CASSRDFPMHEQFF. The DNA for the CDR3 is TGTGCCAGCAGTCGGGACTTCCCCATGCATGAGCAGTTCTTC.

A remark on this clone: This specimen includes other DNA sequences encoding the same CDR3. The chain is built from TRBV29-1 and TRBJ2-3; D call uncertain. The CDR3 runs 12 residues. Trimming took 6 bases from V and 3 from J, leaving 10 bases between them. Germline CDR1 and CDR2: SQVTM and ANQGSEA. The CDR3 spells CSVDSGTDTQYF. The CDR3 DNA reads TGCAGCGTGGATAGTGGAACAGATACGCAGTATTTT.

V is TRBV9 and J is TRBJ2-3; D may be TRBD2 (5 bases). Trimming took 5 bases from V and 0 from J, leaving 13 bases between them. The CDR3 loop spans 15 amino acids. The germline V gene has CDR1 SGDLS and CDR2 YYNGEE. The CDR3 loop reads CASRPGLYSTDTQYF. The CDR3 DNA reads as TGTGCCAGCAGGCCCGGACTGTACAGCACAGATACGCAGTATTTT.

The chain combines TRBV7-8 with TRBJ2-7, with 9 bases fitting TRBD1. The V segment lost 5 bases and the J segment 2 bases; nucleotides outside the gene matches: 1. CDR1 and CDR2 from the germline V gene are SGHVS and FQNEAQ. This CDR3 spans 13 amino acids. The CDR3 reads CASSRTGAYEQYF. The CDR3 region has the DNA TGTGCCAGCAGCCGGACAGGGGCCTACGAGCAGTACTTC.

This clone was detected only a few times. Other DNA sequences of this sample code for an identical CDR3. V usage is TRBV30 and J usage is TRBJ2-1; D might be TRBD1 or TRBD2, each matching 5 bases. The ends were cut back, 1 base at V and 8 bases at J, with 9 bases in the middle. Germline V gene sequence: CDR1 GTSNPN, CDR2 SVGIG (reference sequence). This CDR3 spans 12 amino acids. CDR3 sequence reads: CAWSARGDEQFF. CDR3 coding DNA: TGTGCCTGGAGTGCGAGAGGGGATGAGCAGTTCTTC.

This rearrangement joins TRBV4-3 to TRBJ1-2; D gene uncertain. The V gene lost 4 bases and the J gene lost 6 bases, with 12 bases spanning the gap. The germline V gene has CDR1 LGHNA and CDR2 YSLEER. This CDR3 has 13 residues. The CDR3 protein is CASSPRVADGYTF. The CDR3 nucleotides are TGCGCCAGCAGCCCTCGCGTCGCTGATGGCTACACCTTC.

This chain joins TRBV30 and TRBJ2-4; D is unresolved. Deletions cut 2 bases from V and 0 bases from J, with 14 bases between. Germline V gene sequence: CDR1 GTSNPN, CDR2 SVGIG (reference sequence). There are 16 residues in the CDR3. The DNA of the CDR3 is TGTGCCTGGAGTCTTAAGAAGGATGTAGCCAAAAACATTCAGTACTTC. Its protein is CAWSLKKDVAKNIQYF.

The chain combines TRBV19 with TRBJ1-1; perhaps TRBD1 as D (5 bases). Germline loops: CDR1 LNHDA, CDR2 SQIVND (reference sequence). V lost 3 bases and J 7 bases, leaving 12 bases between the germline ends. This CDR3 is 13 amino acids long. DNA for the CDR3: TGTGCCAGTAGTATTTCGTCAGGGAATGAAGCTTTCTTT. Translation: CASSISSGNEAFF.

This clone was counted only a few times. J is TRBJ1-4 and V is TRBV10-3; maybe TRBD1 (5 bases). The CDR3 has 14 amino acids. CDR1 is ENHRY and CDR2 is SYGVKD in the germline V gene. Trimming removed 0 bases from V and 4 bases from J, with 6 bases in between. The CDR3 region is CAISESTVNEKLFF. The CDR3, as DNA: TGTGCCATCAGTGAGTCGACAGTTAATGAAAAACTGTTTTTT.

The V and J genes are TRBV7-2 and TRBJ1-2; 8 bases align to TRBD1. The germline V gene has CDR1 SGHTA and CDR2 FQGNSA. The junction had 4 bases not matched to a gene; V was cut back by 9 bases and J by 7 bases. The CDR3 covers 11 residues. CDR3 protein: CASQQGVGYTF. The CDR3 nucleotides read TGTGCCAGTCAACAGGGGGTTGGCTACACCTTC.

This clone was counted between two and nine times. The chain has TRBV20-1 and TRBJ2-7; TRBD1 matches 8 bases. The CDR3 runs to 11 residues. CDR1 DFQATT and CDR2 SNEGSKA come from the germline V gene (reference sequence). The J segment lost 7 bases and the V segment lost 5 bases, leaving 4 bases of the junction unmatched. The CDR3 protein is CSAPGQGEQYF. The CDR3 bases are TGCAGTGCTCCTGGACAGGGAGAGCAGTACTTC.

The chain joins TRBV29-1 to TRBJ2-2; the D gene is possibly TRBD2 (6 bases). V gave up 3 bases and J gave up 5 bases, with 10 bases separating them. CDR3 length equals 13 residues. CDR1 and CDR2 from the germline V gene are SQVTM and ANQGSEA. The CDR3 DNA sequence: TGCAGCGTTGAGGAGGGAGGAACCGGGGAGCTGTTTTTT. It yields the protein CSVEEGGTGELFF.

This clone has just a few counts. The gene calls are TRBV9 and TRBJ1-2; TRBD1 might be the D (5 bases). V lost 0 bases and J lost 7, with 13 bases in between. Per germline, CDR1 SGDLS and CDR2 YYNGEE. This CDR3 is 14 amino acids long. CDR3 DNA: TGTGCCAGCAGCGTAGGGGAGGGGTATGGTGGCTACACCTTC. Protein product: CASSVGEGYGGYTF.

CDR3 DNA: TGTGCCAGCAGCTTGGGGACAGGGGGCGTCAATCAGCCCCAGCATTTT. This codes for CASSLGTGGVNQPQHF. The V call is TRBV5-6, the J call TRBJ1-5; TRBD1 aligns across 11 bases. CDR1 and CDR2 (germline): SGHDT, YYEEEE. This CDR3 spans 16 amino acids. Losses at the gene ends were 0 bases for V and 3 bases for J; bases not matched to a gene: 2.

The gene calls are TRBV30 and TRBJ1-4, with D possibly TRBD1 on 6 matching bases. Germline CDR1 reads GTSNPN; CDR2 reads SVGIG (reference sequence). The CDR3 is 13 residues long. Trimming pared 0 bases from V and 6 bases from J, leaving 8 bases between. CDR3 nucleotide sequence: TGTGCCTGGAGTGTCAGGGGACATGAAAAACTGTTTTTT. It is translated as CAWSVRGHEKLFF.

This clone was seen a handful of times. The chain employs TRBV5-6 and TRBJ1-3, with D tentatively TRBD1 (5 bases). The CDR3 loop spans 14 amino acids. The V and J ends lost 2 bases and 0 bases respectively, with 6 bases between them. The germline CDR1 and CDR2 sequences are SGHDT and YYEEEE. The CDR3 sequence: CASSLDSSGNTIYF. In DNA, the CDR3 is TGTGCCAGCAGCTTAGACAGCTCTGGAAACACCATATATTTT. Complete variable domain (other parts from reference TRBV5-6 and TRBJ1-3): DAGVTQSPTHLIKTRGQQVTLRCSPKSGHDTVSWYQQALGQGPQFIFQYYEEEERQRGNFPDRFSGHQFPNYSSELNVNALLLGDSALYLCASSLDSSGNTIYFGEGSWLTVV.

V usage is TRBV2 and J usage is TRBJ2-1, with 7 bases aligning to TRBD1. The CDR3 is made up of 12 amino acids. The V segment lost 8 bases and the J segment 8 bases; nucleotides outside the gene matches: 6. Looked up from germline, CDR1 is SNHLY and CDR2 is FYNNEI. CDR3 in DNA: TGTGCCAGCCGCCAAGGGGGCCATGAGCAGTTCTTC. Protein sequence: CASRQGGHEQFF.

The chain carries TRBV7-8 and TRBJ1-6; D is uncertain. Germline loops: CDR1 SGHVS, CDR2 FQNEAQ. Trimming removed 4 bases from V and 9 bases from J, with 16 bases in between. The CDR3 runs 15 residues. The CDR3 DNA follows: TGTGCCAGCAGCTCCCAGTCTGCCGGAGGTTCACCCCTCCACTTT. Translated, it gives CASSSQSAGGSPLHF.

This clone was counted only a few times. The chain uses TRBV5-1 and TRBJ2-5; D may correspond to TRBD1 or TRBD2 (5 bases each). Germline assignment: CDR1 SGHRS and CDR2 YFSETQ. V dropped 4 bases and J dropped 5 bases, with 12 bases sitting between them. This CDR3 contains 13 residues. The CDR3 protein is CASSQGAGETQYF. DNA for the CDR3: TGCGCCAGCAGCCAGGGAGCCGGGGAGACCCAGTACTTC. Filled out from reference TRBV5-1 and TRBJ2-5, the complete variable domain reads KAGVTQTPRYLIKTRGQQVTLSCSPISGHRSVSWYQQTPGQGLQFLFEYFSETQRNKGNFPGRFSGRQFSNSRSEMNVSTLELGDSALYLCASSQGAGETQYFGPGTRLLVL.

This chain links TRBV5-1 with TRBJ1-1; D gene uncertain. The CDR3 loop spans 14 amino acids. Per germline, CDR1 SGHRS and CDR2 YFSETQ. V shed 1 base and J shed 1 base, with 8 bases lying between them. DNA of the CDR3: TGCGCCAGCAGCTTGTCCAGCAGGAACACTGAAGCTTTCTTT. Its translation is CASSLSSRNTEAFF.